The 7 T cell receptor beta chains given below trace back to one sample, sequenced in a study of T-cell memory formation after mild COVID-19 (dated by TCRdb to the early 2020s). Library method: 5' RACE. The listed sequencing device is Illumina NovaSeq 6000. TCRdb trimmed public reads at Q25 via fastp, called clones via MiXCR and kept in-frame beta chains. One record per CDR3 amino acid sequence lists the most common genes and DNA. This sample comprises some 320,000 distinct CDR3 sequences, approximately 14% of them detected only once. The ten largest clonotypes hold 21% of the sample. The sequenced material came from PBMCs or a T cell subset sorted from them (not recorded which). The source of these receptors is a man aged 18 to 30 who had mild COVID-19 (a few samples of this study predate the infection). The sample titles of this study are shuffled in the database, so cell type and time point are left out; the donor was told from shared clones.

The chain uses TRBV7-9 and TRBJ2-3, with TRBD2 as a possible D gene (5 bases). The germline V gene has CDR1 SEHNR and CDR2 FQNEAQ (reference sequence). Trimming shortened V by 8 bases and J by 5 bases, and 17 bases separated the two germline ends. The CDR3 has 14 amino acids. In DNA, the CDR3 is TGTGCCAGCGCTCAAGAGGGTTCGGGAGATACGCAGTATTTT. Its protein product is CASAQEGSGDTQYF.

This rearrangement joins TRBV12-3 or TRBV12-4 to TRBJ2-1, with D uncertain. The CDR3 has 15 residues. V lost 3 bases to trimming and J lost 3 bases, with 12 bases between them. DNA of the CDR3: TGTGCCAGCAGTTTCGGACCTGAGCTCTACAATGAGCAGTTCTTC. This sequence encodes CASSFGPELYNEQFF.

This clonotype has a handful of counts. This chain joins TRBV15 and TRBJ2-5, with 8 bases aligning to TRBD1. CDR1 is LNHNV, CDR2 YYDKDF, per germline (reference sequence). Trimming at V came to 0 bases and at J to 7 bases, leaving 19 bases not matched to a gene. The CDR3 length is 19 residues. CDR3 in DNA: TGTGCCACCAGCAGAGACCTCGTCTCAGGGGGCTACGGTCTCGTGACCCAGTACTTC. This codes for CATSRDLVSGGYGLVTQYF.

This clonotype has a count of ten or more. The CDR3 sequence is CASSEGAGGSGNTIYF. For the CDR3, the DNA is TGTGCCAGCAGCGAGGGAGCAGGGGGATCTGGAAACACCATATATTTT. The chain recombines TRBV9 with TRBJ1-3; the match to TRBD1 covers 7 bases. Losses at the gene ends were 3 bases for V and 1 base for J; bases not matched to a gene: 7. The V gene's germline CDR1 is SGDLS and CDR2 YYNGEE. CDR3 length: 16 residues.

This clonotype appeared once. The V gene is TRBV2, the J gene TRBJ2-6, with D perhaps matching TRBD1 (5 bases). CDR3 length: 15 amino acids. V gave up 4 bases and J gave up 4 bases, with 11 bases separating them. The germline V gene has CDR1 SNHLY and CDR2 FYNNEI. As DNA, the CDR3 is TGTGCCAGCAGTGGGACAAACTCCGGGGCCAACGTCCTGACTTTC. Translating gives CASSGTNSGANVLTF.

This clonotype was found a few times. This sequence joins TRBV12-3 or TRBV12-4 and TRBJ1-2, with a weak D call TRBD1 (5 bases). This CDR3 spans 13 amino acids. Trimming left V 6 bases short and J 4 bases short, with 12 bases between. CDR3 DNA: TGTGCCAGCAGCCCGAGGGGCGGCTATGGCTACACCTTC. Residues: CASSPRGGYGYTF.

This clonotype has more than one count but fewer than ten. V is TRBV5-8 and J is TRBJ1-1, with no clear D. The germline V gene encodes CDR1 SGHTS and CDR2 YDEGEE. The CDR3 runs 14 residues. V was clipped by 3 bases and J by 4 bases, with 13 bases between them. The CDR3 nucleotides are TGTGCCAGCAGCTCGCAGGATAAAGGCACTGAAGCTTTCTTT. This sequence encodes CASSSQDKGTEAFF.